Given below is one T cell receptor beta chain in context. Antigen specificity is unknown. These data originate in a study of shared clonotypes between healthy human individuals. Genomic DNA of each subset was evenly split across several immunoSEQ plates. The assay was immunoSEQ multiplex PCR, and TCRdb's table has in-frame clones only and misses some. The table shows around 99,000 clones, with 60% to 75% occurring only once. Findings and limits, study-wide: Unshared clonotypes carried lower generation probabilities than those common to all four donors. Large depth notwithstanding, sorted-subset sequencing proved incomplete by rarefaction.

Caucasian adults residing in Nashville, Tennessee made up all the donors. The germline CDR1 and CDR2 sequences are SNHLY and FYNNEI. This CDR3 is built from 11 residues. The V end was cut by 7 bases, the J end by 7 bases, with 7 bases between. The chain carries TRBV2 and TRBJ2-2; D gene ambiguous. The clonotype originates from a man in his thirties or forties in good health. Sequencing used memory CD8+ T cells sorted from blood. Documented subset: CD45RO+ cells pooled with CCR7-negative TemRA cells. The CDR3 sequence: CASTPDGELFF. For the CDR3, the DNA is TGTGCCAGCACCCCGGACGGGGAGCTGTTTTTT.